These T cell receptor beta chains were read from a single sample in a study of blood T cell repertoires in COVID-19. The assay was immunoSEQ multiplex PCR, and TCRdb's table has in-frame clones only and misses some. The sample gives under 200,000 clones, 70% to 80% of which show up once; around 8% is in the top ten. Material: peripheral blood. The source of these receptors is an older woman with COVID-19, enrolled during active disease. The CDR3 runs from the conserved cysteine through the conserved F or W. Each record gives: J gene, V gene, D gene, clone size, CDR3 DNA, CDR3 protein. D genes are given only for firm matches. Clone sizes are given selectively: once, few, many, or a class where the clone is expanded.

J gene: TRBJ1-5; V gene: TRBV3-1/TRBV3-2; D gene: -; clone size: -; CDR3 DNA: TGTGCCAGCAGCCAAGATTCCGGTCATCAGCCCCAGCATTTT; CDR3 protein: CASSQDSGHQPQHF
J gene: TRBJ1-5; V gene: TRBV19; D gene: TRBD1; clone size: -; CDR3 DNA: TGTGCCAGTAGTACAAAGACAGGGTTACCCCAGCATTTT; CDR3 protein: CASSTKTGLPQHF
J gene: TRBJ1-1; V gene: TRBV6-5; D gene: -; clone size: -; CDR3 DNA: TGTGCCAGCAGTCGGGGGGCGGGCACTGAAGCTTTCTTT; CDR3 protein: CASSRGAGTEAFF
J gene: TRBJ2-1; V gene: TRBV6-4; D gene: TRBD2; clone size: -; CDR3 DNA: TGTGCCAGCAGTGACTGGACCCGGACTAGCAGAAACAATGAGCAGTTCTTC; CDR3 protein: CASSDWTRTSRNNEQFF
J gene: TRBJ1-5; V gene: TRBV19; D gene: TRBD1; clone size: -; CDR3 DNA: TGTGCCAGTAGTATAGAGGACAGGGGGGATCAGCCCCAGCATTTT; CDR3 protein: CASSIEDRGDQPQHF
J gene: TRBJ1-1; V gene: TRBV5-1; D gene: TRBD1; clone size: -; CDR3 DNA: TGCGCCAGCAGCTTGACGACAGGGCCCAAGGTAGAATATGAAGCTTTCTTT; CDR3 protein: CASSLTTGPKVEYEAFF
J gene: TRBJ2-4; V gene: TRBV5-4; D gene: -; clone size: -; CDR3 DNA: TGTGCCAGCAGCTTGGAGGGAGTCAGGGCCAAAAACATTCAGTACTTC; CDR3 protein: CASSLEGVRAKNIQYF
J gene: TRBJ2-1; V gene: TRBV28; D gene: TRBD2; clone size: once; CDR3 DNA: TGTGCCAGCAGCTTACTAGCGGGAGGGGCTGGGCATGAGCAGTTCTTC; CDR3 protein: CASSLLAGGAGHEQFF
J gene: TRBJ2-1; V gene: TRBV24-1; D gene: TRBD2; clone size: once; CDR3 DNA: TGTGCCACCAGTGATCCATTTAAGACTAGCGGGGCCTACAATGAGCAGTTCTTC; CDR3 protein: CATSDPFKTSGAYNEQFF
J gene: TRBJ2-2; V gene: TRBV4-2; D gene: TRBD2; clone size: -; CDR3 DNA: TGTGCCAGCAGAAAACTAGCGGGGGCAAACACCGGGGAGCTGTTTTTT; CDR3 protein: CASRKLAGANTGELFF
J gene: TRBJ1-5; V gene: TRBV6-6; D gene: -; clone size: -; CDR3 DNA: TGTGCCAGCAGTTACGGGAGCCAGCCCCAGCATTTT; CDR3 protein: CASSYGSQPQHF
J gene: TRBJ2-5; V gene: TRBV2; D gene: TRBD2; clone size: -; CDR3 DNA: TGTGCCAGCAGTGATCTCGCGGGGGGGCACCAGAGAGAGACCCAGTACTTC; CDR3 protein: CASSDLAGGHQRETQYF
J gene: TRBJ1-4; V gene: TRBV18; D gene: -; clone size: -; CDR3 DNA: TGTGCCAGCTCACAACAGGGTACAAATGAAAAACTGTTTTTT; CDR3 protein: CASSQQGTNEKLFF
J gene: TRBJ1-2; V gene: TRBV6-6; D gene: -; clone size: few; CDR3 DNA: TGTGCCAGCAACGAGGTTGGGGGGTCAGGCTACACCTTC; CDR3 protein: CASNEVGGSGYTF
J gene: TRBJ2-5; V gene: TRBV5-1; D gene: TRBD1; clone size: -; CDR3 DNA: TGCGCCAGCAGCTTGGTGGGGACGGACAGGGGTGAGACCCAGTACTTC; CDR3 protein: CASSLVGTDRGETQYF
J gene: TRBJ2-5; V gene: TRBV3-1/TRBV3-2; D gene: TRBD2; clone size: -; CDR3 DNA: TGTGCCAGCAGTCCAAGACTAGCGGCCAGTGAGACCCAGTACTTC; CDR3 protein: CASSPRLAASETQYF
J gene: TRBJ1-4; V gene: TRBV21-1; D gene: -; clone size: -; CDR3 DNA: TGTGCCGTCGAACTGTCTTGGTATGAAAAACTGTTTTTT; CDR3 protein: CAVELSWYEKLFF
J gene: TRBJ1-6; V gene: TRBV6-5; D gene: TRBD1; clone size: once; CDR3 DNA: TGTGCCAGCAGCAGGACAGGGGTTGATTCACCCCTCCACTTT; CDR3 protein: CASSRTGVDSPLHF
J gene: TRBJ2-5; V gene: TRBV6-5; D gene: TRBD1; clone size: -; CDR3 DNA: TGTGCCAGCAGACCCCGCCTAGTCCGGGGACAGGCCCAGTACTTC; CDR3 protein: CASRPRLVRGQAQYF
J gene: TRBJ2-1; V gene: TRBV4-1; D gene: -; clone size: -; CDR3 DNA: TGCGCCAGCAGCCAAGGGTGGGGGGACTTCGACAATGAGCAGTTCTTC; CDR3 protein: CASSQGWGDFDNEQFF
J gene: TRBJ2-3; V gene: TRBV11-3; D gene: -; clone size: -; CDR3 DNA: TGTGCCAGCAGCCAAGACAGACTGAAAACAACGCAGTATTTT; CDR3 protein: CASSQDRLKTTQYF
J gene: TRBJ2-4; V gene: TRBV19; D gene: -; clone size: few; CDR3 DNA: TGTGCCAGTAGCGCAACTAGCATCGGCATTCAGTACTTC; CDR3 protein: CASSATSIGIQYF
J gene: TRBJ1-5; V gene: TRBV6-5; D gene: -; clone size: few; CDR3 DNA: TGTGCCAGCAGCCTACAGGGATTGAGCAATCAGCCCCAGCATTTT; CDR3 protein: CASSLQGLSNQPQHF
J gene: TRBJ2-3; V gene: TRBV11-1; D gene: TRBD2; clone size: -; CDR3 DNA: TGTGCCAGCAGCCACCGGACTAGCGGTAGCACAGATACGCAGTATTTT; CDR3 protein: CASSHRTSGSTDTQYF